This T cell receptor beta chain was profiled in a study of T cells after yellow fever vaccination. Study observations and caveats: A secondary response was less intense yet reached its peak sooner, at day 5 versus 15.

The germline CDR1 and CDR2 sequences are SGDLS and YYNGEE. The germline V and J ends were trimmed by 3 bases and 9 bases, with 19 bases remaining between them. This CDR3 is 15 amino acids long. In this sample, this clonotype turned up a few times. The antigen is unknown. MiXCR was run by TCRdb on the 5' RACE reads, yielding one entry per CDR3 protein. The sample consists of 80,000 to 100,000 distinct CDR3 sequences, around 5.5% of them appearing once. The receptor's source is a man younger than 30 who received the YFV17D yellow fever vaccine. This chain uses TRBV9 with TRBJ2-1, with D perhaps TRBD1 or TRBD2 (5 bases each). The sample consisted of CD8+ T cells sorted from PBMCs, taken 10 days after the yellow fever booster vaccination. The CDR3 spells CASSEGTERRIEQFF. Written as DNA, the CDR3 is TGTGCCAGCAGCGAAGGGACGGAGCGACGGATTGAGCAGTTCTTC.